The subject of this entry is one TCR beta chain. Its antigen is undetermined. These data come from a study of shared clonotypes between healthy human individuals. Study as a whole: CD8 memory received one plate per donor, CD8 naive two, CD4 memory three and CD4 naive three.

Donors were healthy HIV-negative adults without recent acute infections or vaccinations. Original processing notes: Junction-only immunoSEQ data arrived without quality scores, meaning filtering differed. The method was immunoSEQ multiplex PCR; TCRdb's version includes in-frame clones alone and lacks a portion of them. V and J calls and clone size are given by that table; D and trimming were obtained from the DNA. The table lists some 2 million clones, roughly 94% of them singletons, with approximately 0.13% in the top ten. Points from the study as a whole: Clonotypes not shared had lower generation probabilities than those common to all four donors.

The CDR3 runs 15 residues. Germline V gene lookup returns CDR1 MRHNA and CDR2 SNTAGT. V was pared by 5 bases and J by 4 bases, with 17 bases between. The V call is TRBV6-4, the J call TRBJ1-2, with D unresolved. The TCR comes from a man aged 18 to 30 in good health. Source material: naive CD4+ T cells sorted from blood. Subset defined: CD45RA+ positively selected. The CDR3 here is CASSSRHGKTYGYTF. As DNA, the CDR3 is TGTGCCAGCAGTTCCCGGCACGGAAAGACCTATGGCTACACCTTC.